This T cell receptor beta chain was sequenced during a study of graft-versus-host responses after intestinal transplantation. This CDR3 has 14 residues. Germline lookup yields CDR1 SEHNR and CDR2 FQNEAQ (reference sequence). Trimming stripped 6 bases from V and 0 bases from J, with 8 bases between. As for this clone: Its target is unknown.

Generated by immunoSEQ multiplex PCR, the TCRdb table keeps only in-frame clones and is missing some. This sample has roughly 90,000 clones, with about 88% found just once. The chain is built from TRBV7-9 and TRBJ2-2; D is undetermined. This TCR came from a human donor who was the organ donor for an intestinal transplant. The sequenced sample was unstimulated CD4+ T cells sorted from spleen or lymph node cells, obtained before transplant. The DNA for the CDR3 is TGTGCCAGCAGTAATCTAGCGAACACCGGGGAGCTGTTTTTT. This codes for CASSNLANTGELFF.